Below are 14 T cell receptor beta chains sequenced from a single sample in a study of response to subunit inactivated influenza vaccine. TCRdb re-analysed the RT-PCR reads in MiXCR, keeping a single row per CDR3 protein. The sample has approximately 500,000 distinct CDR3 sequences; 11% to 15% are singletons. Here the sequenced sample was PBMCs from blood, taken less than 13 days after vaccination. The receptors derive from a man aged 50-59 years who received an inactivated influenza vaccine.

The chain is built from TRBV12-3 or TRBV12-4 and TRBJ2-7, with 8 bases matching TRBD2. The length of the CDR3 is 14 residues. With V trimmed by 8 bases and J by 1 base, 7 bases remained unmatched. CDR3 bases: TGTGCCAGCCGACTTAGCGGGAATTCCTACGAGCAGTACTTC. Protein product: CASRLSGNSYEQYF.

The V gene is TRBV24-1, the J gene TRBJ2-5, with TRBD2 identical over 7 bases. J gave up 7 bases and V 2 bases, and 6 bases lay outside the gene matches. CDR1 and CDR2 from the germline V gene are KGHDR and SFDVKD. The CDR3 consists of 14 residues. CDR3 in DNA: TGTGCCACCAGTGATTATTCTAGCGGAGGGACCCAGTACTTC. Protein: CATSDYSSGGTQYF.

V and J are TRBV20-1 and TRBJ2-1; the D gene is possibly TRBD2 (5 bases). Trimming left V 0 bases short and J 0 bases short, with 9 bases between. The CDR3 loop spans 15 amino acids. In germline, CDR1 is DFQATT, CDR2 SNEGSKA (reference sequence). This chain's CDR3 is CSARDGSSSYNEQFF. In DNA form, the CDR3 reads TGCAGTGCTAGAGATGGGAGCAGCTCCTACAATGAGCAGTTCTTC.

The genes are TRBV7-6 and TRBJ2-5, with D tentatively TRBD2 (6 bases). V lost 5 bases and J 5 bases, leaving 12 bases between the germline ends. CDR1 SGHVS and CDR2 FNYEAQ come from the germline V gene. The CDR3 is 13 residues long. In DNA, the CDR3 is TGTGCCAGCAGCCGGGACTTTAGGGAGACCCAGTACTTC. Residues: CASSRDFRETQYF.

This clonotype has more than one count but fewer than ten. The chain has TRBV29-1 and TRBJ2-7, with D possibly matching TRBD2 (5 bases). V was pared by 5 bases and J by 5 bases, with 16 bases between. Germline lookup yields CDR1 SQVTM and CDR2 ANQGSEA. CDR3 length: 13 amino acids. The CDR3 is CSVSVTRSHEQYF. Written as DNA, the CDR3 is TGCAGCGTTTCAGTTACTAGGTCCCACGAGCAGTACTTC.

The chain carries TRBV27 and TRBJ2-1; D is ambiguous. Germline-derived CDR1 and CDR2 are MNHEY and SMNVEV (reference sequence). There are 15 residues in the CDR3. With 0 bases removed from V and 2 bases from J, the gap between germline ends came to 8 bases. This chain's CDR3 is CASSLSSAPYNEQFF. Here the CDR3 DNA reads TGTGCCAGCAGTTTATCGTCAGCCCCCTACAATGAGCAGTTCTTC.

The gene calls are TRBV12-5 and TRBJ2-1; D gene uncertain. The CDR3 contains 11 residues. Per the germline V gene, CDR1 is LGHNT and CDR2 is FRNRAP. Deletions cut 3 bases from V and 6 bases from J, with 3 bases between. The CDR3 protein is CASGLFNEQFF. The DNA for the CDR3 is TGTGCTAGTGGTTTATTCAATGAGCAGTTCTTC.

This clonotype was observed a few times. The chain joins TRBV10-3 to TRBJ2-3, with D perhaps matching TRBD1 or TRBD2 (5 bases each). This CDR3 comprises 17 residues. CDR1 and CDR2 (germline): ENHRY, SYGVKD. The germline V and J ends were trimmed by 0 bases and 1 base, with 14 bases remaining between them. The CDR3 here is CAISESGTRKRTDTQYF. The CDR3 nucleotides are TGTGCCATCAGTGAGTCTGGGACCAGAAAACGCACAGATACGCAGTATTTT.

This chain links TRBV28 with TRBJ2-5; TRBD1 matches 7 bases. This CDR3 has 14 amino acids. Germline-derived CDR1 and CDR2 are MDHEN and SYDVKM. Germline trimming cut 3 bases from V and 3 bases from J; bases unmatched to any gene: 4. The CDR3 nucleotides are TGTGCCAGCAGTTTCCCCACAGGGGAAGAGACCCAGTACTTC. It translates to CASSFPTGEETQYF.

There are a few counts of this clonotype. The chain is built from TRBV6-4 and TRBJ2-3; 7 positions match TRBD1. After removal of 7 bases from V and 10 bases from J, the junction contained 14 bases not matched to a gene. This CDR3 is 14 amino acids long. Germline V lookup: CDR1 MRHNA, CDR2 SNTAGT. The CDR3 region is CASMPNRDQGAQYF. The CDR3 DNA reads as TGTGCCAGCATGCCAAACCGGGACCAGGGGGCGCAGTATTTT.

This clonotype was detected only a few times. This CDR3 reads CSASKSFDGDFHQPQHF. The CDR3 nucleotides read TGCAGTGCTAGCAAGTCCTTTGACGGAGACTTCCATCAGCCCCAGCATTTT. The chain combines TRBV20-1 with TRBJ1-5; no reliable D call. The CDR3 totals 17 residues. Trimming stripped 3 bases from V and 5 bases from J, with 23 bases between. Germline-derived CDR1 and CDR2 are DFQATT and SNEGSKA (reference sequence).

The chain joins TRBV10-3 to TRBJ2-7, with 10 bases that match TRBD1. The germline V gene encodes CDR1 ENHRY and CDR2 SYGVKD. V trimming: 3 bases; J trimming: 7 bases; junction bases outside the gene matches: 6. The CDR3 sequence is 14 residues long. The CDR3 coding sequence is TGTGCCATCAGTGATCGACAGGGGGCAAGGGAGCAGTACTTC. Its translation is CAISDRQGAREQYF.

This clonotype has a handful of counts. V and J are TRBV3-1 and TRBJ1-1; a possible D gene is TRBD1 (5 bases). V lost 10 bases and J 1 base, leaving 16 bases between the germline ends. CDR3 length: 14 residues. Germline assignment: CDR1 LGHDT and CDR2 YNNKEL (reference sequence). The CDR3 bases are TGTGCCACCTCCTCTTCCGGGGGGAACACTGAAGCTTTCTTT. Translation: CATSSSGGNTEAFF.

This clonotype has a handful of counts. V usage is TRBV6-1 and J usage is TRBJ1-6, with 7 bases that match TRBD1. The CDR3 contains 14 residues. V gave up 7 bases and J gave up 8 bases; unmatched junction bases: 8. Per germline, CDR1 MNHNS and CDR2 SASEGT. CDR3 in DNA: TGTGCCAGCACCAAAGGACAGGCTGATTCACCCCTCCACTTT. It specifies CASTKGQADSPLHF.